These 4 T cell receptor beta chains were all obtained from the same sample, sequenced in a study of blood T cell repertoires in COVID-19. The repertoire was sequenced with immunoSEQ multiplex PCR; TCRdb's copy has only in-frame clones and lacks some. This sample has roughly 350,000 clones, with around 87% found just once. The sequenced sample consisted of peripheral blood. The receptors shown here come from a woman aged 25 to 39 with COVID-19, enrolled during active disease.

This chain links TRBV27 with TRBJ1-5; D remains ambiguous. Trimming took 2 bases from V and 2 from J, leaving 13 bases between them. The germline V gene has CDR1 MNHEY and CDR2 SMNVEV (reference sequence). CDR3 length equals 16 residues. The CDR3 nucleotides are TGTGCCAGCAGTTTAGAGCTCGGGTCCGGCAATCAGCCCCAGCATTTT. It codes for CASSLELGSGNQPQHF.

The CDR3 is CASSVVGGGVTGELFF. The DNA for the CDR3 is TGTGCCAGCAGCGTAGTAGGAGGAGGGGTCACCGGGGAGCTGTTTTTT. V gene TRBV9 combines with J gene TRBJ2-2; possible D gene TRBD2, 6 bases. In germline, CDR1 is SGDLS, CDR2 YYNGEE. The germline V and J ends were trimmed by 0 bases and 4 bases, with 13 bases remaining between them. The CDR3 totals 16 residues.

The chain has TRBV9 and TRBJ2-2; possibly TRBD1 for D (5 bases). In germline, CDR1 is SGDLS, CDR2 YYNGEE. This CDR3 is 15 amino acids long. The V end lost 4 bases, the J end lost 5 bases, and 15 bases lay between the germline ends. CDR3 nucleotides: TGTGCCAGCAGCAGGGCAGGGATAAGGACCGGGGAGCTGTTTTTT. Translating it yields CASSRAGIRTGELFF.

The chain links TRBV5-4 to TRBJ2-7; TRBD1 agrees at 7 bases. The CDR3 loop spans 13 amino acids. V dropped 4 bases and J dropped 5; count of bases not matched to a gene: 6. Germline assignment: CDR1 SGHNT and CDR2 YYREEE (reference sequence). This CDR3 reads CASSPRDSDEQYF. CDR3 nucleotides: TGTGCCAGCAGCCCCCGGGACAGCGACGAGCAGTACTTC.